This T cell receptor (beta chain) was recorded in a study of response to subunit inactivated influenza vaccine. General study findings and limits: Authors suggested each seasonal flu vaccination may recruit only limited numbers of new T cells.

Many counts were recorded for this clonotype. Its antigen is unknown. V lost 2 bases and J 4 bases, leaving 13 bases between the germline ends. The CDR3 totals 15 residues. Per germline, CDR1 LGHDT and CDR2 YNNKEL (reference sequence). MiXCR was run by TCRdb on the RT-PCR reads, yielding one entry per CDR3 protein. The sample shows under 200,000 distinct CDR3 sequences, roughly a tenth of them seen only once. The V gene is TRBV3-1, the J gene TRBJ2-3; D is possibly TRBD2 (5 bases). This specimen was non-naive T cells sorted from PBMCs, taken 45 days after vaccination. The receptor comes from a man aged 45-60 years who received an inactivated influenza vaccine. The CDR3 DNA reads TGTGCCAGCAGCCAATTCCTAGCAGATTCAGATACGCAGTATTTT. Translated: CASSQFLADSDTQYF.